This T cell receptor beta chain is from a study of T cell repertoires in aging, cancer and after chemotherapy. TCR beta rearrangements were amplified from peripheral blood genomic DNA. CDR3 length: 12 amino acids. Trimming shortened V by 5 bases and J by 2 bases, and 7 bases separated the two germline ends. Rearranged V-D-J TRB sequences were amplified with a mixed TRB-A/B primer pool. TCRdb reprocessed the multiplex PCR reads with MiXCR, giving one entry per CDR3 protein. The repertoire holds 2,000 or so distinct CDR3 sequences, with about 20% as singletons. The chain employs TRBV12-3 or TRBV12-4 and TRBJ2-7, with D maybe TRBD1 (6 bases). Sequenced sample: blood. This TCR came from a human donor with a solid tumor. The CDR3, as DNA: TGTGCCAGCAGTACAGGGACCTACGAGCAGTACTTC. This encodes CASSTGTYEQYF.